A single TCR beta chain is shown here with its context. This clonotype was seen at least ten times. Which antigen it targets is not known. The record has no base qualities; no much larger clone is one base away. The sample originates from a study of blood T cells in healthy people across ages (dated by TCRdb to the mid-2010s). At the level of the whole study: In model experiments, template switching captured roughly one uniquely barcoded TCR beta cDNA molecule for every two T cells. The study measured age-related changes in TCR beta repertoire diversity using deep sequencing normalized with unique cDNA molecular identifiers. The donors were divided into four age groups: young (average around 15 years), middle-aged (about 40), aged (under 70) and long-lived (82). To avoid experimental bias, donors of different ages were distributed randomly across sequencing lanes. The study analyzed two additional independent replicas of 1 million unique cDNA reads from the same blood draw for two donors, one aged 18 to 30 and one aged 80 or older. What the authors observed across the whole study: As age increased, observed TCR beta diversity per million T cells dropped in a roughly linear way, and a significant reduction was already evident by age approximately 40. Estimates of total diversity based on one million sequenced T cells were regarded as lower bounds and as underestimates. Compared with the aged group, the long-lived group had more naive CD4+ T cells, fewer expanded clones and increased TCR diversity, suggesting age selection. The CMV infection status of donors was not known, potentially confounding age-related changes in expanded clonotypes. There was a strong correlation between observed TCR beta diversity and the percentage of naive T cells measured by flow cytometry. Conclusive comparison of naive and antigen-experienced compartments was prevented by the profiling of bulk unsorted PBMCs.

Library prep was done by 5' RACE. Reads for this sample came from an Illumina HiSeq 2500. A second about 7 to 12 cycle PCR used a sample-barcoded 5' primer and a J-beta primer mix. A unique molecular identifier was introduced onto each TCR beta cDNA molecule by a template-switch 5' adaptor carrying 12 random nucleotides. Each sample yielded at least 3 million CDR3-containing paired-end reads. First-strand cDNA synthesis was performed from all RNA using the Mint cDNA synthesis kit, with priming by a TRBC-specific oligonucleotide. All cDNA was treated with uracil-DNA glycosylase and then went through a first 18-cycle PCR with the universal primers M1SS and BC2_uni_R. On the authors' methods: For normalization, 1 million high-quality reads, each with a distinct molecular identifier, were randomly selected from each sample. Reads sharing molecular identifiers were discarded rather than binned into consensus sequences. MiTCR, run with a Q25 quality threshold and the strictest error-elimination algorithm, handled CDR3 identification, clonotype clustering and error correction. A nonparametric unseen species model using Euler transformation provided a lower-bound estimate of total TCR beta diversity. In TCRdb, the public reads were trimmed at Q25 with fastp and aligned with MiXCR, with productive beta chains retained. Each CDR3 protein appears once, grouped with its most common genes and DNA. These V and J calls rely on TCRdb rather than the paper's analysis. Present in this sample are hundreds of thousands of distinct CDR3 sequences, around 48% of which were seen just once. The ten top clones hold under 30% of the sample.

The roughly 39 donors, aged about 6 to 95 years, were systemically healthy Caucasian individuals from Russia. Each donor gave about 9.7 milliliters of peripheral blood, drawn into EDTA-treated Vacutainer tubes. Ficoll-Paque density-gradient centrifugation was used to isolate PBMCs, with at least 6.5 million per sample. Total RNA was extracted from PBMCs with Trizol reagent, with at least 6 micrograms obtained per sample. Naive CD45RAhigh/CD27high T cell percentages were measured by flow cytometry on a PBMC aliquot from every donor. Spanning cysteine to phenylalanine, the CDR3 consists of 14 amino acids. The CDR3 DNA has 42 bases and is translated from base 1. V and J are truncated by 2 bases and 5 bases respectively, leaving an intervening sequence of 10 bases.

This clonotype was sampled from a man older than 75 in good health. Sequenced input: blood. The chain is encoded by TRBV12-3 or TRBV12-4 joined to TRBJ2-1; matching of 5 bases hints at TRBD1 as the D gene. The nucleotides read TGTGCCAGCAGTTTAAGGCAGGGAAACAATGAGCAGTTCTTC. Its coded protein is CASSLRQGNNEQFF.